The 4 T cell receptor beta chains below all came from one sample that was sequenced in a study of OX40 agonist ivuxolimab in advanced cancers. Assay used: immunoSEQ multiplex PCR; TCRdb lists only in-frame clones, some missing. Counted here are about 83,000 clones, about 85% occurring once; the ten biggest clones make up 0.66%. The starting material was CD4+ or CD8+ T cells sorted from blood, obtained in a trial of the OX40 agonist ivuxolimab. The receptors stem from an adult with an advanced solid tumor such as melanoma, head and neck, liver or kidney cancer.

This clone was seen a few times. This rearrangement joins TRBV5-1 to TRBJ2-7; D gene uncertain. Between the trimmed V and J ends, which lost 4 bases and 4 bases, there was a span of 9 bases. This CDR3 has 12 amino acids. Germline CDR1 is SGHRS and CDR2 is YFSETQ. This CDR3 reads CASSQTRYEQYF. The CDR3 DNA is TGCGCCAGCAGCCAGACACGGTACGAGCAGTACTTC.

The V and J genes are TRBV10-3 and TRBJ2-5, with D unclear. TRBJ2-7 explains the end of the DNA better; the J call may be wrong. The CDR3 runs to 11 residues. The germline gives CDR1 ENHRY, CDR2 SYGVKD. The CDR3, as DNA: TGTGCCATCAGACAGAATTACGAGCAGTACTTC. Its translation is CAIRQNYEQYF.

The chain uses TRBV20-1 and TRBJ1-2, with unresolved D. Germline lookup yields CDR1 DFQATT and CDR2 SNEGSKA (reference sequence). Trimming removed 3 bases at V and 11 bases at J, with 10 bases between. CDR3 size: 10 residues. CDR3 protein: CSASEERYTF. CDR3 sequence (DNA): TGCAGTGCTAGTGAGGAAAGATACACCTTC.

This chain uses TRBV30 with TRBJ1-1; D is uncertain. There are 11 residues in the CDR3. V dropped 2 bases and J dropped 3 bases, with 4 bases sitting between them. Germline CDR1 reads GTSNPN; CDR2 reads SVGIG (reference sequence). CDR3 bases: TGTGCCTGGAGTCCTTACACTGAAGCTTTCTTT. It encodes CAWSPYTEAFF.